The clone carrying this TCR beta chain was counted at least ten times. What it binds is unknown. Ophthalmopathy patients had Clinical Activity Score at least 3, NOSPECS grade at least 4, duration under 3 months. CDR1 is MNHEY and CDR2 is SVGAGI in the germline V gene. The CDR3 totals 15 residues. Trimming removed 2 bases from V and 0 bases from J, with 10 bases in between. TCR beta CDR3 sequences were amplified from RNA transcripts. First-round RT-PCR targeting the TCR CDR3 was performed with the HTBI primer set. TCRdb passed the multiplex PCR reads through MiXCR, listing each CDR3 protein once. The repertoire holds over 250,000 distinct CDR3 sequences, with over 15% as singletons. The source of the sample is a study of T cells in Graves' hyperthyroidism and ophthalmopathy. At the level of the study: Peripheral blood was collected at initial diagnosis, before any treatment. The study's findings and limits: Among clonotypes expanded in thyroid above 0.001, most were also found in blood.

Sequencing was done on a sample of blood. This chain connects TRBV6-5 to TRBJ1-1; the D is unclear. The sequence was obtained from a woman aged 55-69 years with Graves' ophthalmopathy. CDR3 coding DNA: TGTGCCAGCAGTTACAGTGCTGGGATGAACACTGAAGCTTTCTTT. Protein sequence: CASSYSAGMNTEAFF.